This TCR beta chain emerged from a study of blood T cell repertoires in COVID-19. Across the whole study: PBMCs, B-cell-depleted T cells, or T cells provided the cDNA or gDNA that made up the material.

With 3 bases removed from V and 0 bases from J, the gap between germline ends came to 6 bases. Germline CDR1 and CDR2: SGHAT and FQNNGV. This CDR3 region has 13 residues. Participant age was roughly 18 to 95 years, and participants resided in around 24 US areas. Exposed study participants had met a COVID-19 case within 2 weeks before entry. This clone was seen just once. Under the authors' procedure: Reference gene primer amplification gave nucleated cell count estimates. Measured with immunoSEQ multiplex PCR; TCRdb has only the in-frame clones, and not every one. For V, J and clone size, that table is used; D and trimming come from the DNA. The table lists about 250,000 clones, approximately 82% of them singletons, with 4.5% to 6% in the top ten.

This sequence joins TRBV11-2 and TRBJ2-7; D gene uncertain. This receptor was identified in a man aged 40-55 years who had been exposed to COVID-19. Sequencing was carried out using PBMCs or T cells enriched from blood (not recorded which). The CDR3 bases are TGTGCCAGCAGCTTCTTCCCCTCCTACGAGCAGTACTTC. It translates to CASSFFPSYEQYF.